This entry features one T cell receptor (beta chain) sequence. The antigen is undetermined. The assay was run at deep level. The repertoire was sequenced with immunoSEQ multiplex PCR; TCRdb's copy has only in-frame clones and lacks some. This table has about 1.1 million clones, roughly 77% appearing once. This sample stems from a study of shared clonotypes between healthy human individuals. Study-wide results and caveats: The expectation was that sequencing depth would affect clonotype sharing among donors.

Germline V CDR1 and CDR2: MNHNY, SVGAGI (reference sequence). V was shortened by 6 bases and J by 3 bases, with 14 bases between the two germline ends. The CDR3 is made up of 15 amino acids. The rearrangement uses TRBV6-6 and TRBJ2-2; tentatively, D is TRBD2 (6 bases). Sequencing was done on a sample of memory CD4+ T cells from PBMCs. Regarding subset: CD45RA-negative fraction. The sequence was obtained from a man between 18 and 29 years old in good health. Some clones in this sample may be carry-over from other donors' samples. This chain's CDR3 is CASREEGSYTGELFF. Written as DNA, the CDR3 is TGTGCCAGCAGGGAGGAGGGCAGCTACACCGGGGAGCTGTTTTTT.